Below, one T cell receptor beta chain is given with its context. These data belong to a study of CD8 T cells in Susac syndrome. The CDR3 runs 15 residues. V was cut by 4 bases and J by 6 bases, with 17 bases left in between. Germline CDR1 LGHDT, CDR2 YNNKEL (reference sequence). Reverse transcription of roughly 0.5 to 1 ug RNA was performed with random hexamers. Using its own MiXCR run on the immunoSEQ multiplex PCR reads, TCRdb lists one record per CDR3 protein. This table has 95,000 to 150,000 distinct CDR3 sequences, 96% appearing once. The sample consisted of CD4+ T cells from PBMCs. The receptor comes from a human donor with Susac syndrome. This sequence joins TRBV3-1 and TRBJ2-3; tentatively, D is TRBD2 (5 bases). The CDR3 is CASSPSFRGRDTQYF. As DNA, the CDR3 is TGTGCCAGCAGCCCCTCTTTCCGAGGGCGCGATACGCAGTATTTT.